This record looks at one T cell receptor (beta chain) sequence and its context. This clonotype came up many times. Its antigen specificity is not known. Base qualities are not provided; no much larger clone lies one nucleotide away. The sample originates from a study of T-cell reconstitution after alpha-beta-depleted transplantation in children (dated by TCRdb to the mid-2010s). In the study overall: T-cell immune reconstitution after TCRalphabeta/CD19-depleted allogeneic hematopoietic cell transplantation in children was quantitatively tracked in the study by means of TCR repertoire profiling.

The method behind the library was PCR. Sequenced on an Illumina HiSeq 2500. TCR library preparation used molecular barcoding, with unique molecular identifiers applied to normalize quantification of the TCRbeta repertoire. The public reads were reprocessed in TCRdb via fastp at Q25 and MiXCR, keeping in-frame beta chains. Rows with one shared CDR3 protein collapse into an entry with the most common genes and DNA. The sample profile shows hundreds of thousands of distinct CDR3 sequences; around 11% of them were found once. The ten largest make up about 2.6% of the sample. CDR1 and CDR2 are drawn from the germline V gene: SGHVS, FNYEAQ. The CDR3 spans 13 residues, from the cysteine through the phenylalanine. The kept DNA is CDR3 alone, 39 bases in frame from the first base. V is reduced by 2 bases and J by 6 bases, leaving a spacing of 11 bases between them.

The sequencing here drew on PBMCs from the stem cell graft donor, taken from the stem cell graft. The chain was built from TRBV7-6 and TRBJ2-7; TRBD2 is a possible D gene, resting on 5 matching bases. The receptor was isolated from a human donor who donated a stem cell graft to a child with acute lymphoblastic leukemia. The nucleotide sequence is given as TGTGCCAGCAGCTTATATCTAGAGGGCGAGCAGTACTTC. Its amino acids are CASSLYLEGEQYF.